This passage covers 29 T cell receptor beta chains from one sample sequenced in a study of cytomegalovirus exposure and HLA in healthy donors. PCR employed 60 Vbeta and 13 Jbeta primers. The protocol was immunoSEQ multiplex PCR, while the TCRdb copy is restricted to in-frame clones and leaves out a portion. The sample includes about 75,000 clones. Sequences were obtained from PBMCs. These receptors were obtained from a man in his late teens or twenties in good health and CMV-seropositive.

V is TRBV5-6 and J is TRBJ2-1; D perhaps matches TRBD2 (6 bases). The germline V gene encodes CDR1 SGHDT and CDR2 YYEEEE. Deletions cut 0 bases from V and 4 bases from J, with 17 bases between. The CDR3 runs 17 residues. CDR3 protein: CASSLVVAATRYNEQFF. CDR3 in DNA: TGTGCCAGCAGCTTGGTAGTAGCGGCAACTCGGTACAATGAGCAGTTCTTC.

The V gene is TRBV27, the J gene TRBJ1-4; the match to TRBD1 covers 12 bases. V shed 0 bases, J shed 3 bases, and the junction held 14 bases outside the gene matches. Per germline, CDR1 MNHEY and CDR2 SMNVEV (reference sequence). There are 21 residues in the CDR3. Here the CDR3 reads CASSLSPRDRGLGVPNEKLFF. The CDR3 DNA sequence: TGTGCCAGCAGTTTATCCCCTCGGGACAGGGGGCTCGGCGTACCTAATGAAAAACTGTTTTTT.

The V call is TRBV5-1, the J call TRBJ1-1, with D possibly matching TRBD1 (5 bases). Trimming cost V 0 bases and J 8 bases, with 11 bases left between them. The CDR3 has 13 amino acids. Germline V gene sequence: CDR1 SGHRS, CDR2 YFSETQ. CDR3 nucleotides: TGCGCCAGCAGCTTGGTAGGGGACTCGGAAGCTTTCTTT. Its protein is CASSLVGDSEAFF.

The chain's CDR3 is CASSGGRTGGTYGYTF. In DNA, the CDR3 is TGCGCCAGCAGCGGGGGCCGGACAGGGGGAACCTATGGCTACACCTTC. The chain links TRBV5-1 to TRBJ1-2, with 10 bases that match TRBD1. After removal of 4 bases from V and 4 bases from J, the junction contained 10 bases not matched to a gene. The CDR3 has 16 amino acids. Germline loops: CDR1 SGHRS, CDR2 YFSETQ.

This sequence joins TRBV14 and TRBJ2-1; a weak D match, TRBD2 (6 bases). With 1 base removed from V and 7 bases from J, the gap between germline ends came to 17 bases. CDR3 length: 16 amino acids. Germline V gene lookup returns CDR1 SGHDN and CDR2 FVKESK. In nucleotides, the CDR3 is TGTGCCAGCAGCCAAGTCGGCGGAAAGCGGGCTAATGAGCAGTTCTTC. It yields the protein CASSQVGGKRANEQFF. Complete variable domain (other parts from reference TRBV14 and TRBJ2-1): EAGVTQFPSHSVIEKGQTVTLRCDPISGHDNLYWYRRVMGKEIKFLLHFVKESKQDESGMPNNRFLAERTGGTYSTLKVQPAELEDSGVYFCASSQVGGKRANEQFFGPGTRLTVL.

The rearrangement uses TRBV6-1 and TRBJ2-7; no definite D call. V lost 1 base and J lost 4, with 5 bases in between. The CDR3 covers 12 residues. The germline CDR1 and CDR2 sequences are MNHNS and SASEGT. CDR3 DNA sequence: TGTGCCAGCAGTGAAGACCGGTACGAGCAGTACTTC. Residues: CASSEDRYEQYF.

V and J are TRBV19 and TRBJ1-2; weak D call: TRBD1 (6 bases). Germline V gene sequence: CDR1 LNHDA, CDR2 SQIVND (reference sequence). The length of the CDR3 is 12 residues. V gave up 3 bases and J gave up 6 bases, with 8 bases separating them. The CDR3 DNA is TGTGCCAGTAGTATGAGGGACAATGGCTACACCTTC. It codes for CASSMRDNGYTF.

V and J are TRBV5-1 and TRBJ1-2, with D possibly TRBD1 on 5 matching bases. The V and J ends lost 2 bases and 2 bases respectively, with 7 bases between them. CDR3 length: 13 residues. Germline V gives CDR1 SGHRS, CDR2 YFSETQ. The CDR3 DNA sequence: TGCGCCAGCAGCTTCCAGGGAAACTATGGCTACACCTTC. Encoded protein: CASSFQGNYGYTF. Based on the CDR3 plus reference TRBV5-1 and TRBJ1-2, the full variable domain is KAGVTQTPRYLIKTRGQQVTLSCSPISGHRSVSWYQQTPGQGLQFLFEYFSETQRNKGNFPGRFSGRQFSNSRSEMNVSTLELGDSALYLCASSFQGNYGYTFGSGTRLTVV.

The DNA for the CDR3 is TGCGCCAGCAGCTTAGACAGGGGGCACTTCGGGGAGCTGTTTTTT. Its translation: CASSLDRGHFGELFF. The chain combines TRBV5-1 with TRBJ2-2, with TRBD1 matching 10 bases. The V gene's germline CDR1 is SGHRS and CDR2 YFSETQ. The length of the CDR3 is 15 residues. With V trimmed by 2 bases and J by 7 bases, 5 bases remained unmatched. The full variable domain, in which reference TRBV5-1 and TRBJ2-2 provide the parts outside the CDR3, is KAGVTQTPRYLIKTRGQQVTLSCSPISGHRSVSWYQQTPGQGLQFLFEYFSETQRNKGNFPGRFSGRQFSNSRSEMNVSTLELGDSALYLCASSLDRGHFGELFFGEGSRLTVL.

J is TRBJ1-4 and V is TRBV2, with unresolved D. CDR3 length: 14 amino acids. Trimming stripped 7 bases from V and 4 bases from J, with 13 bases between. The germline gives CDR1 SNHLY, CDR2 FYNNEI. DNA for the CDR3: TGTGCCAGCACTCCGGTACAGCATAATGAAAAACTGTTTTTT. This encodes CASTPVQHNEKLFF.

V is TRBV18 and J is TRBJ2-5; 7 bases map to TRBD1. V was pared by 6 bases and J by 5 bases, with 6 bases of the junction left unmatched. CDR3 length: 13 residues. Germline CDR1 KGHSH, CDR2 LQKENI. The CDR3: CASSPNRGETQYF. DNA for the CDR3: TGTGCCAGCTCGCCGAACAGGGGTGAGACCCAGTACTTC.

J is TRBJ1-2 and V is TRBV15; TRBD1 matches 9 bases. J was trimmed by 6 bases and V by 3 bases; bases with no gene match: 2. Germline V gives CDR1 LNHNV, CDR2 YYDKDF (reference sequence). The CDR3 extends over 13 amino acids. The CDR3 is CATSSTGGDGYTF. The DNA for the CDR3 is TGTGCCACCAGCAGTACAGGGGGCGATGGCTACACCTTC.

The CDR3: CAISDGGTTYEQYF. For the CDR3, the DNA is TGTGCCATCAGTGATGGCGGAACGACCTACGAGCAGTACTTC. This chain uses TRBV10-3 with TRBJ2-7; D remains unclear. The V end lost 3 bases, the J end lost 2 bases, and 11 bases lay between the germline ends. The CDR3 contains 14 residues. The V gene's germline CDR1 is ENHRY and CDR2 SYGVKD.

The chain recombines TRBV5-4 with TRBJ1-3; D not certain. Looked up from germline, CDR1 is SGHNT and CDR2 is YYREEE (reference sequence). Trimming left V 4 bases short and J 0 bases short, with 17 bases between. The CDR3 covers 17 residues. The CDR3: CASSQSREGSSGNTIYF. CDR3 coding DNA: TGTGCCAGCAGCCAATCCCGAGAGGGATCCTCTGGAAACACCATATATTTT.

This chain uses TRBV5-4 with TRBJ2-1; D may be TRBD1 (6 bases). CDR1 is SGHNT, CDR2 YYREEE, per germline (reference sequence). V was trimmed by 1 base and J by 7 bases, leaving 9 bases between them. CDR3 length: 13 amino acids. CDR3 residues: CASSLNRANEQFF. As DNA, the CDR3 is TGTGCCAGCAGCTTGAACAGGGCGAATGAGCAGTTCTTC.

For the CDR3, the DNA is TGTGCCAGCAGCTTATACAGGGGGCACTATGGCTACACCTTC. This gives the protein CASSLYRGHYGYTF. The chain uses TRBV7-2 and TRBJ1-2; 9 bases line up with TRBD1. Germline CDR1 and CDR2: SGHTA and FQGNSA. The V and J ends lost 2 bases and 3 bases, in that order; junction bases with no gene match: 1. The CDR3 contains 14 residues.

This chain joins TRBV19 and TRBJ2-1, with 8 bases identical to TRBD2. Losses at the gene ends were 7 bases for V and 5 bases for J; bases not matched to a gene: 10. The CDR3 has 15 residues. Germline V lookup: CDR1 LNHDA, CDR2 SQIVND (reference sequence). As DNA, the CDR3 is TGTGCCAGTACCACCGGGACTAGGGGCCACAATGAGCAGTTCTTC. Its translation: CASTTGTRGHNEQFF. The full variable domain, completed using reference TRBV19 and TRBJ2-1, is DGGITQSPKYLFRKEGQNVTLSCEQNLNHDAMYWYRQDPGQGLRLIYYSQIVNDFQKGDIAEGYSVSREKKESFPLTVTSAQKNPTAFYLCASTTGTRGHNEQFFGPGTRLTVL.

V gene TRBV9 combines with J gene TRBJ2-1; TRBD2 agrees at 12 bases. The CDR3 is 15 amino acids. Losses at the gene ends were 4 bases for V and 6 bases for J; bases not matched to a gene: 5. Germline CDR1 and CDR2: SGDLS and YYNGEE. The CDR3 is CASSKTSGGINEQFF. CDR3 sequence (DNA): TGTGCCAGCAGCAAAACTAGCGGGGGGATCAATGAGCAGTTCTTC. Full variable domain (remainder filled in from reference TRBV9 and TRBJ2-1): DSGVTQTPKHLITATGQRVTLRCSPRSGDLSVYWYQQSLDQGLQFLIQYYNGEERAKGNILERFSAQQFPDLHSELNLSSLELGDSALYFCASSKTSGGINEQFFGPGTRLTVL.

This chain connects TRBV29-1 to TRBJ1-2; D is ambiguous. This CDR3 contains 14 residues. Between the trimmed V and J ends, which lost 7 bases and 7 bases, there was a span of 22 bases. Germline CDR1 is SQVTM and CDR2 is ANQGSEA. The CDR3, as DNA: TGCAGCGCCAGTCCTCGAGATACGCGGAGTGGCTACACCTTC. Its translation is CSASPRDTRSGYTF.

J is TRBJ2-3 and V is TRBV9, with no clear D. This CDR3 has 14 amino acids. Trimming removed 3 bases from V and 2 bases from J, with 10 bases in between. Germline loops: CDR1 SGDLS, CDR2 YYNGEE. The CDR3 DNA sequence: TGTGCCAGCAGCGATCAGCGAGACACAGATACGCAGTATTTT. Translating it yields CASSDQRDTDTQYF.

The rearrangement uses TRBV4-1 and TRBJ2-7; 7 nucleotides match TRBD2. The CDR3 extends over 17 amino acids. The junction had 9 bases not matched to a gene; V was cut back by 1 base and J by 0 bases. Germline loops: CDR1 MGHRA, CDR2 YSYEKL. The CDR3 DNA is TGCGCCAGCAGCCAAGTCGCGGTAGCGGGCAACTCCTACGAGCAGTACTTC. It codes for CASSQVAVAGNSYEQYF.

The genes are TRBV6-1 and TRBJ2-1; 7 bases are a match to TRBD2. Trimming removed 6 bases from V and 7 bases from J; junction bases left unmatched: 12. This CDR3 has 15 amino acids. Germline V lookup: CDR1 MNHNS, CDR2 SASEGT. CDR3 sequence reads: CASRTLAALVNEQFF. The CDR3, as DNA: TGTGCCAGCAGGACTCTAGCGGCCCTCGTGAATGAGCAGTTCTTC.

The CDR3 loop is CASTLLPDRRIGYTF. The CDR3 DNA reads TGTGCCAGCACTCTACTCCCGGACAGGAGAATTGGCTACACCTTC. This chain links TRBV6-6 with TRBJ1-2; 7 bases agree with TRBD1. The germline V gene has CDR1 MNHNY and CDR2 SVGAGI (reference sequence). This CDR3 region has 15 residues. Trimming at V came to 7 bases and at J to 7 bases, leaving 15 bases not matched to a gene.

The V gene is TRBV2, the J gene TRBJ1-2; D call uncertain. V lost 4 bases and J 0 bases, leaving 6 bases between the germline ends. The CDR3 sequence is 13 residues long. The V gene's germline CDR1 is SNHLY and CDR2 FYNNEI. CDR3 nucleotides: TGTGCCAGCAGTGGGCGGACTAACTATGGCTACACCTTC. Protein product: CASSGRTNYGYTF.

This chain joins TRBV28 and TRBJ2-7, with D unresolved. The CDR3 spans 15 residues. Germline loops: CDR1 MDHEN, CDR2 SYDVKM. V lost 3 bases and J 1 base, leaving 13 bases between the germline ends. In DNA form, the CDR3 reads TGTGCCAGCAGTTTTCTCGGCTCAGGATCCTACGAGCAGTACTTC. Amino acid sequence: CASSFLGSGSYEQYF.

The chain is built from TRBV7-6 and TRBJ1-4; possibly TRBD1 for D (5 bases). CDR3 length equals 18 residues. CDR1 is SGHVS and CDR2 is FNYEAQ in the germline V gene. Between the trimmed V and J ends, which lost 1 base and 5 bases, there was a span of 20 bases. CDR3 loop: CASSLVTSPTGANEKLFF. As DNA, the CDR3 is TGTGCCAGCAGCTTAGTAACGTCTCCCACAGGTGCCAATGAAAAACTGTTTTTT.

The CDR3 DNA reads as TGTGCCAGCAGTTTGATTCAGGGCAGGCAGCCCCAGCATTTT. It encodes CASSLIQGRQPQHF. The genes are TRBV28 and TRBJ1-5; D is perhaps TRBD1 (5 bases). V dropped 3 bases and J dropped 7 bases, with 13 bases sitting between them. The germline gives CDR1 MDHEN, CDR2 SYDVKM. The CDR3 consists of 14 residues.

V gene TRBV7-8 combines with J gene TRBJ1-4; 8 bases fit TRBD1. With V trimmed by 5 bases and J by 0 bases, 11 bases remained unmatched. Germline CDR1 reads SGHVS; CDR2 reads FQNEAQ. The CDR3 is made up of 18 amino acids. The CDR3 sequence: CASSARQGMRATNEKLFF. CDR3 sequence (DNA): TGTGCCAGCAGCGCCCGACAGGGGATGCGGGCAACTAATGAAAAACTGTTTTTT.

The rearrangement joins TRBV5-1 to TRBJ1-6; D uncertain. Germline CDR1 is SGHRS and CDR2 is YFSETQ. Trimming stripped 0 bases from V and 8 bases from J, with 6 bases between. The CDR3 has 13 amino acids. CDR3 bases: TGCGCCAGCAGCTTGGACACCGATTCACCCCTCCACTTT. Protein: CASSLDTDSPLHF.